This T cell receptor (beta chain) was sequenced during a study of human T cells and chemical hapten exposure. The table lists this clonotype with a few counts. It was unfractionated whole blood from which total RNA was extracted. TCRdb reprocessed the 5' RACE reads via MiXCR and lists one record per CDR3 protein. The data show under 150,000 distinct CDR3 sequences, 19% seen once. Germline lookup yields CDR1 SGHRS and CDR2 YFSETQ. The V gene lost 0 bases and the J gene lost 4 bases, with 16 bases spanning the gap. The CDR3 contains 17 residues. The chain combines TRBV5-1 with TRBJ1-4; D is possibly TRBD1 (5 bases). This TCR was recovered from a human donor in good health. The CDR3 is CASSLAGRSQGNEKLFF. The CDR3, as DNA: TGCGCCAGCAGCTTGGCCGGAAGAAGCCAGGGTAATGAAAAACTGTTTTTT.